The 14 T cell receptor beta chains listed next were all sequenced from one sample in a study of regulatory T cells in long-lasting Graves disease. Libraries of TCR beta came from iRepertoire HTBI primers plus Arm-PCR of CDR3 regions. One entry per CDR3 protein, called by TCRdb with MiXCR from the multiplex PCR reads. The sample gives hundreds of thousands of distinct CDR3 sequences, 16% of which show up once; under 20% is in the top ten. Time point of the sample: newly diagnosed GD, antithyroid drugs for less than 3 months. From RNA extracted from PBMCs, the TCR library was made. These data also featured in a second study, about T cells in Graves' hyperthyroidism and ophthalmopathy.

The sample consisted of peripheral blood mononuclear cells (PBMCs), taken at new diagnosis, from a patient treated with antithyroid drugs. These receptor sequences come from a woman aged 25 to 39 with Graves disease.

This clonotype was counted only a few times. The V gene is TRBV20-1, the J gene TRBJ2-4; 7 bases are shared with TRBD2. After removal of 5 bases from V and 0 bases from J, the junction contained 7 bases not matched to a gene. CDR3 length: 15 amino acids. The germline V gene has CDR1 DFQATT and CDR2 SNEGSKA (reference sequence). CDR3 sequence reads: CSARTLAGAKNIQYF. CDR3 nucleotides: TGCAGTGCTCGCACTTTAGCGGGAGCCAAAAACATTCAGTACTTC.

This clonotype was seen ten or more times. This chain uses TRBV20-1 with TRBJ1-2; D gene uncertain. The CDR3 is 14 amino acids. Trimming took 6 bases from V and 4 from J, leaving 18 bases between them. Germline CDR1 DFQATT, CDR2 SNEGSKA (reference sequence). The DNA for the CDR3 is TGCAGTGCGCAGATCTTAGGACGGGGCTATGGCTACACCTTC. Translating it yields CSAQILGRGYGYTF.

CDR3 loop: CASRLGQGNTIYF. As DNA, the CDR3 is TGTGCCAGCAGGCTGGGACAGGGAAACACCATATATTTT. The chain carries TRBV7-9 and TRBJ1-3, with 7 bases lining up with TRBD1. The CDR3 covers 13 residues. CDR1 SEHNR and CDR2 FQNEAQ come from the germline V gene (reference sequence). The ends lost 6 bases at V and 4 bases at J; junction bases unmatched: 3.

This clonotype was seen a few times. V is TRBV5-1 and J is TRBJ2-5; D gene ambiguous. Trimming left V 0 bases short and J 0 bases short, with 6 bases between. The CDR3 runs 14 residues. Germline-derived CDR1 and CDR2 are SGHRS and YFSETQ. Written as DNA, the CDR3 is TGCGCCAGCAGCTTGGACAGCTACCAAGAGACCCAGTACTTC. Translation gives CASSLDSYQETQYF.

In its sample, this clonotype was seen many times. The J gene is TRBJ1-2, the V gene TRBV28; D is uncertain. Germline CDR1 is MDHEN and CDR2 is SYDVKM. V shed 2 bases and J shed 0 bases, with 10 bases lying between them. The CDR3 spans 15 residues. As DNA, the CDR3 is TGTGCCAGCAGTTTACCCGGCGAGTCTAACTATGGCTACACCTTC. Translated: CASSLPGESNYGYTF.

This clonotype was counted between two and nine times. The CDR3 DNA is TGTGCCAGTAGTATGCGGGGCGACAGCTCCTACGAGCAGTACTTC. It yields the protein CASSMRGDSSYEQYF. This chain joins TRBV19 and TRBJ2-7; D perhaps matches TRBD2 (6 bases). From germline, CDR1 is LNHDA and CDR2 SQIVND (reference sequence). The CDR3 is 15 residues long. V was clipped by 3 bases and J by 0 bases, with 12 bases between them.

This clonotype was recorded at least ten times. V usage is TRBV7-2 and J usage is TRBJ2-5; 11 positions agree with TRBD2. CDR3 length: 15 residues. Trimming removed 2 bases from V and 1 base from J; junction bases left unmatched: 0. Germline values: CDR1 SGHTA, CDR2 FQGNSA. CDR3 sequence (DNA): TGTGCCAGCAGCTTACTAGCGGGGGGCCAAGAGACCCAGTACTTC. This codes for CASSLLAGGQETQYF.

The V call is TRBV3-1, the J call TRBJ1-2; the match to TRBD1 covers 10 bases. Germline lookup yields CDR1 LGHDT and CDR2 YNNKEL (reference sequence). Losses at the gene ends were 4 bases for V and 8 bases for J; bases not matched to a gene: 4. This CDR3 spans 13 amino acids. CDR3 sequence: CASSRQGAEGYTF. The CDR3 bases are TGTGCCAGCAGCCGACAGGGGGCGGAGGGCTACACCTTC.

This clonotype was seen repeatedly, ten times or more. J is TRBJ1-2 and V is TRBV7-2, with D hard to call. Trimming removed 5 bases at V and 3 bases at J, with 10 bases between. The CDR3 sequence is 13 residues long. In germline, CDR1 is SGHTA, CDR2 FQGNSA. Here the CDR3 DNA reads TGTGCCAGCAGCCAGTCAACAGACTATGGCTACACCTTC. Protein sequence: CASSQSTDYGYTF.

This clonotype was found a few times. DNA for the CDR3: TGCAGTGCAACGCGCGTGACCGAGGGCAATCAGCCCCAGCATTTT. Translation gives CSATRVTEGNQPQHF. V and J are TRBV20-1 and TRBJ1-5, with D unresolved. Per germline, CDR1 DFQATT and CDR2 SNEGSKA (reference sequence). This CDR3 has 15 amino acids. Trimming removed 6 bases at V and 2 bases at J, with 17 bases between.

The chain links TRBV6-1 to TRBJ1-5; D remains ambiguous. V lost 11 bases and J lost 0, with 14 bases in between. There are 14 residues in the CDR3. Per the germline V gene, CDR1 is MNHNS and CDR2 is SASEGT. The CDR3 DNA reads TGTGCCGCAGGCTTAGATGATAGCAATCAGCCCCAGCATTTT. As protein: CAAGLDDSNQPQHF.

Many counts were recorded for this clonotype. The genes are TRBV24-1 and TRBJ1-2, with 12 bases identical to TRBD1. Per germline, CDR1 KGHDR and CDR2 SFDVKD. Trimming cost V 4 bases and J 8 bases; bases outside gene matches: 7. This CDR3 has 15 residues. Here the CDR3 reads CATSDSGQGAFGYTF. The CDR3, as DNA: TGTGCCACCAGTGACTCGGGACAGGGGGCTTTCGGCTACACCTTC.

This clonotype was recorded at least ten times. CDR3 in DNA: TGTGCCAGCAGTTCCCAGCCCCGGATAGCCAAAAACATTCAGTACTTC. Residues: CASSSQPRIAKNIQYF. The rearrangement links TRBV28 to TRBJ2-4; D remains ambiguous. Germline assignment: CDR1 MDHEN and CDR2 SYDVKM. The CDR3 loop spans 16 amino acids. Trimming stripped 4 bases from V and 0 bases from J, with 13 bases between.

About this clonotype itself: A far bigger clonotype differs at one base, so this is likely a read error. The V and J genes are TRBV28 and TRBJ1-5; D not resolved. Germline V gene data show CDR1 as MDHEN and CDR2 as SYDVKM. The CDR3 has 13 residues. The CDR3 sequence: CASSLGSNQLQHF. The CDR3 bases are TGTGCCAGCAGTTTAGGTAGCAATCAGCTCCAGCATTTT.